These 23 T cell receptor beta chains originate from one sample sequenced in a study of T cells in Graves' hyperthyroidism and ophthalmopathy. Regions amplified from RNA transcripts were the TCR beta CDR3 regions. First-round RT-PCR with HTBI primers amplified the TCR CDR3 region. TCRdb reprocessed the multiplex PCR reads via MiXCR and lists one record per CDR3 protein. The data contain about 600,000 distinct CDR3 sequences, around 15% of them singletons. The sample taken for sequencing was blood. All receptors derive from a woman in her thirties or forties with Graves' ophthalmopathy.

This clonotype was counted ten times or more. V usage is TRBV3-1 and J usage is TRBJ1-1; no clear D gene. This CDR3 is 14 amino acids long. V was cut by 1 base and J by 2 bases, with 8 bases left in between. Looked up from germline, CDR1 is LGHDT and CDR2 is YNNKEL (reference sequence). Here the CDR3 reads CASSQVGDNTEAFF. DNA for the CDR3: TGTGCCAGCAGCCAAGTCGGGGATAACACTGAAGCTTTCTTT.

The CDR3 reads CASSGEGLQQFF. The CDR3 nucleotides are TGTGCCAGCAGTGGTGAGGGACTCCAGCAGTTCTTC. The rearrangement uses TRBV2 and TRBJ2-1, with TRBD2 as a possible D gene (6 bases). The V end was cut by 4 bases, the J end by 11 bases, with 12 bases between. CDR3 size: 12 residues. Germline V gives CDR1 SNHLY, CDR2 FYNNEI. Based on the CDR3 plus reference TRBV2 and TRBJ2-1, the full variable domain is EPEVTQTPSHQVTQMGQEVILRCVPISNHLYFYWYRQILGQKVEFLVSFYNNEISEKSEIFDDQFSVERPDGSNFTLKIRSTKLEDSAMYFCASSGEGLQQFFGPGTRLTVL.

This sequence joins TRBV29-1 and TRBJ2-5; a possible D gene is TRBD1 (6 bases). Trimming shortened V by 7 bases and J by 1 base, and 16 bases separated the two germline ends. Germline loops: CDR1 SQVTM, CDR2 ANQGSEA. CDR3 length: 14 amino acids. CDR3 amino acids: CSGTGRSLQETQYF. Written as DNA, the CDR3 is TGCAGCGGTACAGGGAGATCCCTCCAAGAGACCCAGTACTTC.

This clonotype was detected ten times or more. The rearrangement links TRBV2 to TRBJ2-1; 7 positions match TRBD2. V trimming: 9 bases; J trimming: 3 bases; junction bases outside the gene matches: 14. CDR1 is SNHLY, CDR2 FYNNEI, per germline. The CDR3 totals 16 residues. CDR3 DNA sequence: TGTGCCAGTAGGAACGGGGCGGGGGAGAACTACAATGAGCAGTTCTTC. This codes for CASRNGAGENYNEQFF.

V is TRBV6-1 and J is TRBJ2-2; 11 bases line up with TRBD1. Trimming removed 4 bases from V and 4 bases from J; junction bases left unmatched: 2. The CDR3 is 15 residues long. The V gene's germline CDR1 is MNHNS and CDR2 SASEGT. The CDR3 loop is CASSAGTGGTGELFF. In DNA, the CDR3 is TGTGCCAGCAGTGCTGGGACAGGGGGCACCGGGGAGCTGTTTTTT.

The CDR3 nucleotides read TGTGCCAGCAGTCTTTTGCCAGGATTTCGCTACGAGCAGTACTTC. Translation: CASSLLPGFRYEQYF. The chain is built from TRBV2 and TRBJ2-7; D is unclear. Trimming cost V 5 bases and J 3 bases, with 17 bases left between them. The CDR3 extends over 15 amino acids. Germline CDR1 reads SNHLY; CDR2 reads FYNNEI.

This clonotype was found a few times. This chain uses TRBV12-3 or TRBV12-4 with TRBJ2-4, with no clear D. The CDR3 spans 16 residues. V shed 6 bases and J shed 2 bases, with 17 bases lying between them. Here the CDR3 reads CASSTHRPGTKNIQYF. The CDR3 region has the DNA TGTGCCAGCAGCACCCACCGCCCAGGAACCAAAAACATTCAGTACTTC.

This clonotype has a handful of counts. The chain employs TRBV20-1 and TRBJ1-5; weak D call: TRBD1 (5 bases). Germline-derived CDR1 and CDR2 are DFQATT and SNEGSKA (reference sequence). V lost 3 bases and J lost 2, with 14 bases in between. The CDR3 contains 15 residues. CDR3 sequence: CSASRDAFGNQPQHF. In nucleotides, the CDR3 is TGCAGTGCTAGCCGGGACGCCTTTGGCAATCAGCCCCAGCATTTT.

This clonotype was counted at least ten times. This sequence joins TRBV20-1 and TRBJ2-7, with D possibly matching TRBD1 (5 bases). Trimming removed 8 bases at V and 5 bases at J, with 16 bases between. CDR3 length: 12 amino acids. Germline assignment: CDR1 DFQATT and CDR2 SNEGSKA (reference sequence). The CDR3 bases are TGCAGTCCAAACAGGAATCTGGACGAGCAGTACTTC. Its translation: CSPNRNLDEQYF.

J is TRBJ1-2 and V is TRBV6-1; a weak D match, TRBD1 (6 bases). Looked up from germline, CDR1 is MNHNS and CDR2 is SASEGT. This CDR3 spans 13 amino acids. With 8 bases removed from V and 7 bases from J, the gap between germline ends came to 17 bases. The CDR3 region is CASLSGGAVGYTF. CDR3 nucleotide sequence: TGTGCCAGCCTTTCGGGGGGGGCGGTTGGCTACACCTTC.

This clonotype was seen many times. The rearrangement joins TRBV11-2 to TRBJ2-5; D not certain. The germline gives CDR1 SGHAT, CDR2 FQNNGV. The ends were cut back, 6 bases at V and 4 bases at J, with 21 bases in the middle. The CDR3 is 16 amino acids. CDR3 nucleotide sequence: TGTGCCAGCAGGCTCGCCCATTCTTTCACCAGAGAGACCCAGTACTTC. Residues: CASRLAHSFTRETQYF.

The genes are TRBV6-2 or TRBV6-3 and TRBJ1-3; possible D gene TRBD1, 6 bases. Germline V gene lookup returns CDR1 MNHEY and CDR2 SVGEGT. The length of the CDR3 is 17 residues. V was shortened by 5 bases and J by 2 bases, with 19 bases between the two germline ends. The CDR3 DNA reads as TGTGCCAGCAGTCTACGTGGGACAACAGTGCCTGGAAACACCATATATTTT. Its translation is CASSLRGTTVPGNTIYF.

There are many counts of this clonotype. The genes are TRBV5-1 and TRBJ2-7; perhaps TRBD1 as D (6 bases). Trimming shortened V by 4 bases and J by 2 bases, and 16 bases separated the two germline ends. The CDR3 consists of 15 residues. CDR1 and CDR2 (germline): SGHRS, YFSETQ. Here the CDR3 DNA reads TGCGCCAGCAGCCCCGGACAGAGCACCCCCTACGAGCAGTACTTC. Residues: CASSPGQSTPYEQYF.

This clonotype was observed many times. This chain links TRBV11-2 with TRBJ2-7; D unresolved. The ends were cut back, 5 bases at V and 4 bases at J, with 15 bases in the middle. Germline CDR1 reads SGHAT; CDR2 reads FQNNGV. The CDR3 is 14 amino acids. The CDR3 spells CASSNHYIGYEQYF. For the CDR3, the DNA is TGTGCCAGCAGCAACCACTATATAGGATACGAGCAGTACTTC.

This clonotype has only a few counts. The chain employs TRBV5-6 and TRBJ2-3, with 10 bases lining up with TRBD2. Germline loops: CDR1 SGHDT, CDR2 YYEEEE. Trimming took 4 bases from V and 0 from J; bases not matched to a gene: 5. The CDR3 totals 16 residues. CDR3 DNA: TGTGCCAGCAGCGGGCCGGGACTAGCGAGCACAGATACGCAGTATTTT. This translates into CASSGPGLASTDTQYF.

This rearrangement joins TRBV6-1 to TRBJ1-6; 7 nucleotides line up with TRBD1. Germline CDR1 reads MNHNS; CDR2 reads SASEGT. This CDR3 comprises 16 residues. V was pared by 1 base and J by 8 bases, with 8 bases of the junction left unmatched. CDR3 in amino acids: CASSEDLGTDYSPLHF. The CDR3, as DNA: TGTGCCAGCAGTGAAGATTTAGGGACAGACTATTCACCCCTCCACTTT.

This clonotype came up many times. The chain links TRBV19 to TRBJ1-5; D is uncertain. Germline assignment: CDR1 LNHDA and CDR2 SQIVND (reference sequence). The CDR3 extends over 15 amino acids. The V gene lost 7 bases and the J gene lost 1 base, with 14 bases spanning the gap. The CDR3 sequence is CASNKKALSNQPQHF. The CDR3 DNA reads as TGTGCCAGTAACAAAAAAGCGCTAAGCAATCAGCCCCAGCATTTT.

This clonotype was detected many times. The rearrangement uses TRBV28 and TRBJ2-1; TRBD2 matches 8 bases. With V trimmed by 2 bases and J by 5 bases, 11 bases remained unmatched. The germline V gene encodes CDR1 MDHEN and CDR2 SYDVKM. This CDR3 contains 17 residues. CDR3: CASSLGLAGKRDNEQFF. The CDR3 region has the DNA TGTGCCAGCAGTTTAGGATTAGCGGGAAAGAGGGACAATGAGCAGTTCTTC.

This clonotype was recorded many times. The chain joins TRBV11-2 to TRBJ2-1; D remains unclear. This CDR3 is 13 amino acids long. V lost 4 bases to trimming and J lost 8 bases, with 12 bases between them. From germline, CDR1 is SGHAT and CDR2 FQNNGV. In nucleotides, the CDR3 is TGTGCCAGCAGCTCCTTGACCCTGGATGAGCAGTTCTTC. Its translation: CASSSLTLDEQFF.

V usage is TRBV6-2 or TRBV6-3 and J usage is TRBJ2-1; D might be TRBD1 or TRBD2, each matching 6 bases. Trimming took 8 bases from V and 2 from J, leaving 16 bases between them. The CDR3 is 15 amino acids. In germline, CDR1 is MNHEY, CDR2 SVGEGT. The CDR3 protein is CASGETGGTYNEQFF. As DNA, the CDR3 is TGTGCCAGCGGGGAGACCGGGGGCACCTACAATGAGCAGTTCTTC.

A remark on this clonotype: Since a much larger clone is just one base distant, this may be a read error. The CDR3 ends on some other residue instead of the conserved phenylalanine or tryptophan, so this is likely a read error. The chain employs TRBV20-1 and TRBJ2-6; 7 bases fit TRBD2. The CDR3 covers 16 residues. With 3 bases clipped from V and 4 bases from J, the junction kept 9 bases outside the gene matches. Germline V gene sequence: CDR1 DFQATT, CDR2 SNEGSKA (reference sequence). DNA for the CDR3: TGCAGTGCTAGCTTGGGGGGGAGCTCCGGGGCCAACGTCCTGACTTCC. Protein product: CSASLGGSSGANVLTS.

The genes are TRBV28 and TRBJ2-1; 8 nucleotides line up with TRBD1. The germline V gene encodes CDR1 MDHEN and CDR2 SYDVKM. The CDR3 contains 14 residues. V shed 7 bases, J shed 1 base, and the junction held 3 bases outside the gene matches. CDR3 region: CASKRQGSYNEQFF. The CDR3 bases are TGTGCCAGCAAAAGACAGGGGTCCTACAATGAGCAGTTCTTC.

The chain has TRBV7-2 and TRBJ1-5, with D unclear. V lost 5 bases, J lost 5 bases, and 10 bases lay in between. The CDR3 is 13 amino acids. Germline V gene data show CDR1 as SGHTA and CDR2 as FQGNSA. CDR3 DNA sequence: TGTGCCAGCAGCCAAGTCCCCGATCAGCCCCAGCATTTT. Amino acids: CASSQVPDQPQHF.